A selection of T cell receptor beta chains follows, all from one sample in a study of lymphopenia after photon versus proton radiotherapy. The protocol was immunoSEQ multiplex PCR, while the TCRdb copy is restricted to in-frame clones and leaves out a portion. In the table there are roughly 35,000 clones, more than 75% of which are singletons. Sample: peripheral blood, taken from a patient treated with photon-based radiotherapy. The receptors here all came from a man aged 45 to 65 with gastric cancer. CDR3s include the opening cysteine and the closing phenylalanine or tryptophan. The order of the fields is D gene, clone size, V gene, J gene, CDR3 length, CDR3 protein, CDR3 DNA. A D gene is named only where the DNA matches it firmly. Clone size is shown for a subset of rows, as once, few, many or a class of expanded clone.

>TRBD2|NA|TRBV7-9|TRBJ2-1|18
CASSFPGTSGRAGDEQFF
TGTGCCAGCAGCTTTCCGGGGACTAGCGGGAGGGCCGGGGATGAGCAGTTCTTC
>TRBD2|NA|TRBV7-9|TRBJ2-1|15
CASSLLLLAVNEQFF
TGTGCCAGCAGCTTACTTCTGCTAGCGGTGAATGAGCAGTTCTTC
>TRBD1|NA|TRBV29-1|TRBJ2-7|14
CSVEDWDRDYEQYF
TGCAGCGTTGAAGATTGGGACAGGGACTACGAGCAGTACTTC
>NA|NA|TRBV5-4|TRBJ2-3|16
CASSSLSGLGTDTQYF
TGTGCCAGCAGCTCACTCTCCGGACTTGGCACAGATACGCAGTATTTT
>NA|NA|TRBV28|TRBJ1-2|11
CASSLSYGYTF
TGTGCCAGCAGTTTATCTTATGGCTACACCTTC
>NA|few|TRBV10-3|TRBJ2-5|15
CAISEGEGFQETQYF
TGTGCCATCAGTGAAGGCGAGGGGTTTCAAGAGACCCAGTACTTC
>TRBD2|NA|TRBV5-1|TRBJ2-3|16
CASSLSLAGAGDTQYF
TGCGCCAGCAGCTTGTCGTTAGCGGGAGCGGGAGATACGCAGTATTTT
>NA|few|TRBV7-3|TRBJ2-2|15
CASSPRGYEGGELFF
TGTGCCAGCAGCCCCCGAGGCTACGAGGGTGGGGAGCTGTTTTTT
>NA|NA|TRBV5-1|TRBJ1-4|16
CASGLGELATNEKLFF
TGCGCCAGCGGCTTGGGGGAACTTGCAACTAATGAAAAACTGTTTTTT
>TRBD1|NA|TRBV30|TRBJ1-4|13
CAWMGRGREKLFF
TGTGCCTGGATGGGAAGGGGGCGTGAAAAACTGTTTTTT
>NA|NA|TRBV7-9|TRBJ2-1|13
CASSLNSFDEQFF
TGTGCCAGCAGCTTAAATTCGTTTGATGAGCAGTTCTTC
>NA|NA|TRBV7-9|TRBJ1-3|14
CASSPGNSGNTIYF
TGTGCCAGCAGCCCAGGGAACTCTGGAAACACCATATATTTT
>NA|NA|TRBV5-6|TRBJ2-5|14
CASSLGQIQETQYF
TGTGCCAGCAGCTTAGGCCAGATCCAAGAGACCCAGTACTTC
>NA|few|TRBV2|TRBJ2-4|15
CASRKGGGPKNIQYF
TGTGCCAGCAGGAAAGGGGGGGGTCCCAAAAACATTCAGTACTTC
>NA|NA|TRBV5-4|TRBJ2-1|15
CASSLVFGVENEQFF
TGTGCCAGCAGCTTGGTTTTCGGGGTGGAAAATGAGCAGTTCTTC
>TRBD1|NA|TRBV30|TRBJ2-2|15
CAWSWRDRVTGELFF
TGTGCCTGGAGTTGGCGGGACAGGGTAACCGGGGAGCTGTTTTTT
>NA|NA|TRBV19|TRBJ2-2|14
CASSIGGGAGELFF
TGTGCCAGTAGTATAGGGGGGGGCGCCGGGGAGCTGTTTTTT
>NA|NA|TRBV5-4|TRBJ1-1|13
CASSLDVSQEAFF
TGTGCCAGCAGCTTGGACGTGTCGCAGGAAGCTTTCTTT
>NA|NA|TRBV9|TRBJ2-7|13
CASSVIGAGEQYF
TGTGCCAGCAGCGTGATCGGGGCGGGCGAGCAGTACTTC
>NA|NA|TRBV7-9|TRBJ1-5|15
CASSSLQNSNQPQHF
TGTGCCAGCAGCTCGCTACAAAATAGCAATCAGCCCCAGCATTTT
>NA|NA|TRBV19|TRBJ2-7|13
CASSDGESYEQYF
TGTGCCAGTAGTGACGGCGAGTCCTACGAGCAGTACTTC
>NA|NA|TRBV9|TRBJ1-1|13
CASSLTVNTEAFF
TGTGCCAGCAGCTTGACAGTGAACACTGAAGCTTTCTTT
>TRBD1|NA|TRBV11-2|TRBJ1-5|14
CASSPTGTGLPQHF
TGTGCCAGCAGCCCGACAGGGACAGGGCTGCCCCAGCATTTT
>NA|NA|TRBV4-1|TRBJ1-5|16
CASSQDEGQGNQPQHF
TGCGCCAGCAGCCAAGATGAGGGGCAGGGCAATCAGCCCCAGCATTTT
>NA|NA|TRBV28|TRBJ1-2|13
CASSPRQVAGYTF
TGTGCCAGCAGTCCCCGGCAGGTTGCTGGCTACACCTTC
>NA|NA|TRBV7-2|TRBJ1-4|16
CASSLAKAGVNEKLFF
TGTGCCAGCAGCTTAGCGAAGGCAGGGGTGAATGAAAAACTGTTTTTT
>NA|NA|TRBV18|TRBJ1-5|16
CASSPPFQTSNQPQHF
TGTGCCAGCTCACCACCTTTCCAGACAAGCAATCAGCCCCAGCATTTT
>NA|NA|TRBV5-6|TRBJ2-7|14
CASSRGRAGYEQYF
TGTGCCAGCAGCAGGGGTAGGGCTGGGTACGAGCAGTACTTC
>TRBD1|NA|TRBV7-8|TRBJ2-7|14
CASSLGDRDYEQYF
TGTGCCAGCAGCTTAGGGGACAGGGACTACGAGCAGTACTTC
>NA|NA|TRBV7-2|TRBJ1-1|16
CASSWTTGLPNTEAFF
TGTGCCAGCAGCTGGACAACGGGACTACCGAATACTGAAGCTTTCTTT
>NA|NA|TRBV30|TRBJ1-1|12
CAWILMNTEAFF
TGTGCCTGGATTCTCATGAACACTGAAGCTTTCTTT
>TRBD1|NA|TRBV6-5|TRBJ1-4|15
CASSATGTGSEKLFF
TGTGCCAGCAGTGCCACCGGGACAGGGAGTGAAAAACTGTTTTTT
>TRBD1|NA|TRBV14|TRBJ2-3|16
CASSPTYGTGSDTQYF
TGTGCCAGCAGCCCCACCTACGGGACAGGGTCAGATACGCAGTATTTT
>TRBD2|NA|TRBV28|TRBJ2-5|14
CASSLSGGGETQYF
TGTGCCAGCAGTTTATCGGGGGGAGGGGAGACCCAGTACTTC
>NA|NA|TRBV7-2|TRBJ1-1|15
CASSPRRGGNTEAFF
TGTGCCAGCAGCCCACGAAGGGGAGGGAACACTGAAGCTTTCTTT
>NA|NA|TRBV10-3|TRBJ1-1|12
CAIRTVNTEAFF
TGTGCCATCAGAACGGTGAACACTGAAGCTTTCTTT
>NA|NA|TRBV28|TRBJ2-7|13
CASSLGRYYEQYF
TGTGCCAGCAGTTTGGGCAGGTACTACGAGCAGTACTTC
>TRBD1|medium-sized|TRBV23-1|TRBJ2-7|17
CASSPERQGALRYEQYF
TGCGCCAGCTCCCCCGAGAGACAGGGGGCGCTTAGGTACGAGCAGTACTTC
>NA|few|TRBV7-9|TRBJ2-7|10
CASSLYEQYF
TGTGCCAGCAGCCTCTACGAGCAGTACTTC
>NA|NA|TRBV14|TRBJ2-7|15
CASSHQGLPADEQYF
TGTGCCAGCAGCCACCAGGGACTCCCGGCTGACGAGCAGTACTTC
>TRBD1|NA|TRBV6-1|TRBJ1-3|20
CASRERDRVLGNSSGNTIYF
TGTGCCAGCAGGGAACGAGACAGGGTCCTCGGTAACAGCTCTGGAAACACCATATATTTT
>TRBD2|few|TRBV19|TRBJ2-7|16
CASSKGLAGGPYEQYF
TGTGCCAGTAGTAAGGGACTAGCGGGAGGCCCCTACGAGCAGTACTTC
>NA|NA|TRBV4-3|TRBJ1-3|16
CASSQDVSHSGNTIYF
TGCGCCAGCAGCCAAGATGTCAGCCACTCTGGAAACACCATATATTTT
>NA|NA|TRBV9|TRBJ2-1|13
CASSTGSYNEQFF
TGTGCCAGCAGCACGGGATCCTACAATGAGCAGTTCTTC
>NA|NA|TRBV19|TRBJ1-1|14
CASSIPGMNTEAFF
TGTGCCAGTAGTATCCCAGGGATGAACACTGAAGCTTTCTTT
>NA|NA|TRBV7-6|TRBJ2-5|12
CASSLWGETQYF
TGTGCCAGCAGCTTATGGGGAGAGACCCAGTACTTC
>NA|NA|TRBV28|TRBJ1-1|15
CASRAQQGGFTEAFF
TGTGCCAGCAGGGCCCAACAAGGGGGTTTCACTGAAGCTTTCTTT
>TRBD2|NA|TRBV5-4|TRBJ2-3|18
CASGLAGGGGGTTDTQYF
TGTGCCAGCGGGCTAGCGGGCGGAGGAGGAGGCACAACAGATACGCAGTATTTT
>NA|once|TRBV28|TRBJ1-3|12
CASSTTGNTIYF
TGTGCCAGCAGTACAACAGGAAACACCATATATTTT
>TRBD2|NA|TRBV2|TRBJ2-1|15
CASRGSGLGGNEQFF
TGTGCCAGCAGGGGTAGCGGGTTGGGCGGCAATGAGCAGTTCTTC
>NA|NA|TRBV10-3|TRBJ2-5|12
CAISEGQETQYF
TGTGCCATCAGTGAGGGGCAAGAGACCCAGTACTTC
>NA|NA|TRBV6-6|TRBJ2-1|15
CASSYSIGAPDEQFF
TGTGCCAGCAGTTACTCTATAGGGGCCCCCGATGAGCAGTTCTTC
>NA|NA|TRBV28|TRBJ2-7|12
CASSLGGYEQYF
TGTGCCAGCAGTTTAGGTGGCTACGAGCAGTACTTC
>TRBD1|NA|TRBV5-1|TRBJ1-4|15
CASSLRTGTNEKLFF
TGCGCCAGCAGCTTGCGGACAGGAACTAATGAAAAACTGTTTTTT
>NA|NA|TRBV29-1|TRBJ1-2|12
CSVGDSYYGYTF
TGCAGCGTGGGAGACAGTTACTATGGCTACACCTTC